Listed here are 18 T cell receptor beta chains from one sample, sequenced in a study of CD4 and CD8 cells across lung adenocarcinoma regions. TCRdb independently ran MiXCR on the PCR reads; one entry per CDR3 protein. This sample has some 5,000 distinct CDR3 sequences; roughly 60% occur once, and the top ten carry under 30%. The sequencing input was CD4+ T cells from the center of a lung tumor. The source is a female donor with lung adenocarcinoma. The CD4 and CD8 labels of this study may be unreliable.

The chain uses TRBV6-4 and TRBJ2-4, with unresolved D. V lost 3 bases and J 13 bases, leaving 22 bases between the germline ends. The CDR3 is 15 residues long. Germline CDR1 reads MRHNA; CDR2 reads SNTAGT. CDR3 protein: CASSEGMRGTNTQYF. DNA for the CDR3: TGTGCCAGCAGTGAGGGGATGAGAGGCACAAATACGCAGTACTTC.

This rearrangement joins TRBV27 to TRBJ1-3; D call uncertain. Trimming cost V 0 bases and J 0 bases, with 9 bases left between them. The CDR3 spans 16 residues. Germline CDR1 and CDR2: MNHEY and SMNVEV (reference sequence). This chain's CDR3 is CASSLSWSDSGNTIYF. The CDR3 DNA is TGTGCCAGCAGTTTATCTTGGTCGGACTCTGGAAACACCATATATTTT.

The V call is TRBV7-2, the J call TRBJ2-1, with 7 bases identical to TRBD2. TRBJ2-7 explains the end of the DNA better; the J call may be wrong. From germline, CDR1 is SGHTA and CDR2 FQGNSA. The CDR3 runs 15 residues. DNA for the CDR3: TGTGCCAGCAGCACTCTAGCGGAATCCTACAATGAGCAGTACTTC. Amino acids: CASSTLAESYNEQYF.

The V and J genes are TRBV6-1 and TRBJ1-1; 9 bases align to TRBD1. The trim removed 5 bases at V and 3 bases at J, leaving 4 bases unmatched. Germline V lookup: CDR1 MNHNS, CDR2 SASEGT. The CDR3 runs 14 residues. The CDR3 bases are TGTGCCAGCAGTACAGGGGGCGACCACACTGAAGCTTTCTTT. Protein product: CASSTGGDHTEAFF.

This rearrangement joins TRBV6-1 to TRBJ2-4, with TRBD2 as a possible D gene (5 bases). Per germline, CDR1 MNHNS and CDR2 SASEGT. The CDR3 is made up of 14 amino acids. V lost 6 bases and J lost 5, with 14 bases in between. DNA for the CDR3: TGTGCCAGCAGGGACCCCATGAGGGAAAACATTCAGTACTTC. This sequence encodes CASRDPMRENIQYF.

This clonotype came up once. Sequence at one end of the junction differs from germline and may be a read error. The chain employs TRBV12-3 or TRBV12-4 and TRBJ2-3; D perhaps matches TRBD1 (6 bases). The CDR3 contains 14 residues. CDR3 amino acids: CAGRGPCATNTQYF. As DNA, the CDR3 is TGTGCCGGCAGGGGCCCGTGTGCCACAAATACGCAGTACTTT.

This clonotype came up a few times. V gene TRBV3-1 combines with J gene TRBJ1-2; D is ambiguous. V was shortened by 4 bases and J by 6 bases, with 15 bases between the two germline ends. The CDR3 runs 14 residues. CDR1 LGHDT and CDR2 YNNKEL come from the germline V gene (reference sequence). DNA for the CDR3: TGTGCCAGCAGCCCGCGCCCGGCGGCAGATGGCTACACCTTC. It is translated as CASSPRPAADGYTF.

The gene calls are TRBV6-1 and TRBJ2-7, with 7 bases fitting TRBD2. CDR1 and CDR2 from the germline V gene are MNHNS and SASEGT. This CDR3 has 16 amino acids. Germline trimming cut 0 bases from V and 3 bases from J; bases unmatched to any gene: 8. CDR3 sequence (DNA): TGTGCCAGCAGTGAAGCTAGGACTAGTTGGTTCTACGAGCAGTACTTC. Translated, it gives CASSEARTSWFYEQYF.

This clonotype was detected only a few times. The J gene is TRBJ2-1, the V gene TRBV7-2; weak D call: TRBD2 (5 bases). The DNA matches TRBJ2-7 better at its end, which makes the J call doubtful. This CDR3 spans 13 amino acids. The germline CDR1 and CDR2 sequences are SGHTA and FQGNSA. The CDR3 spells CASSLDSAYEQYF. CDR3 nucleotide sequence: TGTGCCAGCAGCTTAGATAGCGCCTACGAGCAGTACTTC.

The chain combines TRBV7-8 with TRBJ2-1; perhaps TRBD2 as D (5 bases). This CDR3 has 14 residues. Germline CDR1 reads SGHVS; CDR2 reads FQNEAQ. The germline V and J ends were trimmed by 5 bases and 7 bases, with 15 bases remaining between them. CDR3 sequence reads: CASSARDGGNEQFF. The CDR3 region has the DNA TGTGCCAGCAGCGCCCGTGATGGAGGAAATGAGCAGTTCTTC.

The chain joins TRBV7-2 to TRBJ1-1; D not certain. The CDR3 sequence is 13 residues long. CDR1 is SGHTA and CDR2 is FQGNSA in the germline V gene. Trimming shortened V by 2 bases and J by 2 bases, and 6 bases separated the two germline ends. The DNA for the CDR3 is TGTGCCAGCAGCTTAAGTGTTAACACTGAAGCTTTCTTT. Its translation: CASSLSVNTEAFF.

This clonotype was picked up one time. The CDR3 reads CASSVSVGGRGQETQYF. The DNA for the CDR3 is TGTGCCAGCAGTGTATCCGTTGGAGGCAGGGGCCAAGAGACCCAGTACTTC. This chain connects TRBV6-1 to TRBJ2-5, with D perhaps TRBD1 (6 bases). The V and J ends lost 4 bases and 1 base respectively, with 19 bases between them. The CDR3 has 17 residues. Germline values: CDR1 MNHNS, CDR2 SASEGT.

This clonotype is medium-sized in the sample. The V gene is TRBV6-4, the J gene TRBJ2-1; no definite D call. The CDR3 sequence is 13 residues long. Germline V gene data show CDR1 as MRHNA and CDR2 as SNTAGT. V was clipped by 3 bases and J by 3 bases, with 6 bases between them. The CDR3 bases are TGTGCCAGCAGTGAGACGGGCTACAATGAGCAGTTCTTC. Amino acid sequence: CASSETGYNEQFF.

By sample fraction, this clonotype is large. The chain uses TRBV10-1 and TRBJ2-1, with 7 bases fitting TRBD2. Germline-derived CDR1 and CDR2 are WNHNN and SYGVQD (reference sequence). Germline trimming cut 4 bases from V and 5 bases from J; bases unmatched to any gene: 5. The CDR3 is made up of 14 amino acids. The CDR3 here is CASSASGMDNEQFF. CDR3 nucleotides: TGCGCCAGCAGTGCAAGCGGGATGGACAATGAGCAGTTCTTC.

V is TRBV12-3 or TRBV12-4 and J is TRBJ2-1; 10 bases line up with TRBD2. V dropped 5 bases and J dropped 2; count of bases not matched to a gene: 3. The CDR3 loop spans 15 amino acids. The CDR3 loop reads CASSRLAGTYNEQFF. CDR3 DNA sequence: TGTGCCAGCAGTCGACTAGCGGGTACCTACAATGAGCAGTTCTTC.

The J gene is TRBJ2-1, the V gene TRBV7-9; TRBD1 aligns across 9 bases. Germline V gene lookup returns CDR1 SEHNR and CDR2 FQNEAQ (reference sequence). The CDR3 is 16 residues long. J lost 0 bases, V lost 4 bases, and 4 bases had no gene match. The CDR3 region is CASSWRQGDSYNEQFF. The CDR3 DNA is TGTGCCAGCAGCTGGAGACAGGGGGACTCCTACAATGAGCAGTTCTTC.

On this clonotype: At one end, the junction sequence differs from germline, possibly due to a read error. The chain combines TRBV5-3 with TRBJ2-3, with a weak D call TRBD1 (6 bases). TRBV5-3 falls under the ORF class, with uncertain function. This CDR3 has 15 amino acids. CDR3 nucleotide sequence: TGTGCCGGGGGCTACCGGGGACGTGACCCAGAGACGCAGTATTTC. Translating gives CAGGYRGRDPETQYF.

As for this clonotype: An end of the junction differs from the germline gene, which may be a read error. CDR3 sequence (DNA): TGTGCCAGCAGCTTAGTGGGGAGAGGGGGCAGTGGCCAAGAGACGCAGTATTTC. This translates into CASSLVGRGGSGQETQYF. The chain employs TRBV7-6 and TRBJ2-3, with TRBD1 matching 7 bases. The CDR3 sequence is 18 residues long. Germline assignment: CDR1 SGHVS and CDR2 FNYEAQ.